This record covers a single TCR beta chain. Its antigen remains unknown. Mixed chimerism was transient after nonmyeloablative marrow transplants from related graft donors. Thawed PBMCs were FACS-sorted into unstimulated CD4+CD25+CD127- regulatory T cells, CD4+CD25- non-regulatory cells, CD4 and CD8 cells. This entry is derived from a study of Tregs in tolerant kidney transplant recipients. TCRdb's table, derived via immunoSEQ multiplex PCR, lists solely in-frame clones and lacks some. The sample lists 50,000 to 55,000 clones; 91% were seen once. Study-level points and caveats: Findings come from small patient numbers and require larger validation.

The CDR3 has 14 amino acids. Trimming removed 3 bases from V and 0 bases from J; junction bases left unmatched: 0. From germline, CDR1 is LNHDA and CDR2 SQIVND (reference sequence). Sequencing was performed on CD8+ T cells from blood (PBMCs), taken 24 months after the transplant. This receptor was taken from a human patient who received a combined kidney and bone marrow transplant. The graft donor may account for some of the T cells. V gene TRBV19 combines with J gene TRBJ1-1, with 8 bases that match TRBD1. Here the CDR3 reads CASSMTGVNTEAFF. Written as DNA, the CDR3 is TGTGCCAGTAGTATGACAGGGGTGAACACTGAAGCTTTCTTT.